Listed here are 11 T cell receptor beta chains from one sample, sequenced in a study of blood T cell repertoires in COVID-19. Assay: immunoSEQ multiplex PCR; the TCRdb copy retains only in-frame clones and omits some. The repertoire holds some 200,000 clones, with around 80% as singletons. Sequenced material: peripheral blood. Receptor source: a woman aged 80 or older with acute or convalescent COVID-19.

V and J are TRBV23-1 and TRBJ1-1; no clear D gene. TRBV23-1 belongs to the ORF category, with a function that is uncertain. The CDR3 consists of 18 residues. V was shortened by 7 bases and J by 3 bases, with 27 bases between the two germline ends. CDR3 loop: CASTTIARPNGWDTEAFF. In DNA, the CDR3 is TGCGCCAGCACTACCATTGCTCGCCCGAACGGGTGGGACACTGAAGCTTTCTTT.

The J gene is TRBJ2-5, the V gene TRBV5-1; D is unresolved. The CDR3 extends over 15 amino acids. V was shortened by 0 bases and J by 2 bases, with 11 bases between the two germline ends. CDR1 and CDR2 from the germline V gene are SGHRS and YFSETQ. CDR3 nucleotide sequence: TGCGCCAGCAGCTTGGTGCCTAGATCGCAAGAGACCCAGTACTTC. As protein: CASSLVPRSQETQYF.

The count of this clone is one. The V gene is TRBV6-5, the J gene TRBJ2-3, with TRBD2 matching 9 bases. Germline CDR1 MNHEY, CDR2 SVGAGI. Trimming cost V 8 bases and J 3 bases; bases outside gene matches: 6. CDR3 length equals 14 residues. DNA for the CDR3: TGTGCCAGCCCCCTTAGCGGGGGAACAGATACGCAGTATTTT. Encoded protein: CASPLSGGTDTQYF.

The CDR3 sequence: CASSQSPQGATEAFF. DNA for the CDR3: TGTGCCAGCAGCCAAAGTCCACAGGGGGCGACTGAAGCTTTCTTT. The genes are TRBV3-1 (or the pseudogene TRBV3-2) and TRBJ1-1, with 9 bases that match TRBD1. The CDR3 totals 15 residues. Unmatched junction bases numbered 6, after V lost 2 bases and J lost 5 bases. Germline V lookup: CDR1 LGHDT, CDR2 YNNKEL (reference sequence).

The V gene is TRBV5-4, the J gene TRBJ1-1, with TRBD1 identical over 9 bases. After removal of 4 bases from V and 5 bases from J, the junction contained 3 bases not matched to a gene. CDR1 SGHNT and CDR2 YYREEE come from the germline V gene (reference sequence). This CDR3 contains 13 residues. CDR3 protein: CASSRTGETEAFF. In DNA form, the CDR3 reads TGTGCCAGCAGCCGGACAGGGGAGACTGAAGCTTTCTTT.

V usage is TRBV7-9 and J usage is TRBJ1-1, with a tentative D call TRBD1 (6 bases). Germline lookup yields CDR1 SEHNR and CDR2 FQNEAQ (reference sequence). This CDR3 has 13 residues. V was pared by 3 bases and J by 4 bases, with 9 bases between. The CDR3 protein is CASSFPRGTEAFF. CDR3 nucleotide sequence: TGTGCCAGCAGCTTTCCCAGGGGCACTGAAGCTTTCTTT.

The chain is built from TRBV3-1 (or the pseudogene TRBV3-2) and TRBJ2-5, with D tentatively TRBD2 (5 bases). The CDR3 extends over 15 amino acids. In germline, CDR1 is LGHDT, CDR2 YNNKEL (reference sequence). Trimming took 4 bases from V and 5 from J, leaving 17 bases between them. The CDR3 sequence: CASSLMTASGETQYF. The CDR3, as DNA: TGTGCCAGCAGCCTCATGACTGCTTCGGGGGAGACCCAGTACTTC.

This chain links TRBV18 with TRBJ2-1; possibly TRBD1 for D (6 bases). From germline, CDR1 is KGHSH and CDR2 LQKENI. V was trimmed by 0 bases and J by 6 bases, leaving 12 bases between them. This CDR3 contains 15 residues. The CDR3, as DNA: TGTGCCAGCTCACCACCGTGGCAGGGGTCCAATGAGCAGTTCTTC. Amino acids: CASSPPWQGSNEQFF.

The table lists this clone with a count of one. The V and J genes are TRBV7-3 and TRBJ2-5; TRBD2 is a possible D gene (5 bases). The CDR3 length is 13 residues. Trimming took off 3 bases at V and 5 bases at J, with 10 bases between the two ends. CDR1 and CDR2 from the germline V gene are SGHTA and FQGTGA. CDR3 bases: TGTGCCAGCAGCTTGGACCCTAGCGAGACCCAGTACTTC. Its protein is CASSLDPSETQYF.

The chain carries TRBV2 and TRBJ1-2; 8 bases are shared with TRBD1. The length of the CDR3 is 15 residues. V shed 4 bases and J 3 bases; nucleotides not matched to a gene: 7. Germline V gene sequence: CDR1 SNHLY, CDR2 FYNNEI. CDR3 in amino acids: CASSVRTGWDYGYTF. As DNA, the CDR3 is TGTGCCAGCAGTGTACGGACAGGGTGGGACTATGGCTACACCTTC.

The chain carries TRBV10-2 and TRBJ1-1, with D perhaps TRBD1 (5 bases). The CDR3 totals 13 residues. V lost 6 bases to trimming and J lost 1 base, with 9 bases between them. Germline CDR1 and CDR2: WSHSY and SAAADI. CDR3 protein: CASSQGGNTEAFF. Here the CDR3 DNA reads TGCGCCAGCAGCCAGGGTGGGAACACTGAAGCTTTCTTT.